The rows below give T cell receptor beta chains drawn from one sample of a study of blood T cells in healthy people across ages. TCRdb processed the 5' RACE reads anew with MiXCR; each CDR3 protein has one entry. The sample includes fewer than 800,000 distinct CDR3 sequences, approximately 49% of them seen just once. Sequencing used blood. These receptors originate from a woman aged 60-75 years in good health. The CDR3 runs from the conserved cysteine through the conserved F or W. The D gene is left open where the match is weak.

j_call: TRBJ2-5
d_call: TRBD2
v_call: TRBV2
cdr3_aa: CASRDGLAGGTQYF
cdr3_nt: TGTGCCAGCAGGGATGGACTAGCGGGGGGGACCCAGTACTTC

j_call: TRBJ2-5
d_call: TRBD2
v_call: TRBV20-1
cdr3_aa: CSALVGAGGETQYF
cdr3_nt: TGCAGTGCTCTGGTCGGAGCGGGAGGAGAGACCCAGTACTTC

j_call: TRBJ2-1
d_call: .
v_call: TRBV4-2
cdr3_aa: CASSQAGRLDYNEQFF
cdr3_nt: TGTGCCAGCAGCCAAGCGGGCCGATTGGATTACAATGAGCAGTTCTTC

j_call: TRBJ1-1
d_call: .
v_call: TRBV6-2/TRBV6-3
cdr3_aa: CASRGMRTEAFF
cdr3_nt: TGTGCCAGCAGGGGTATGAGAACTGAAGCTTTCTTT

j_call: TRBJ2-1
d_call: TRBD2
v_call: TRBV20-1
cdr3_aa: CSAKGLAGRYNGQFF
cdr3_nt: TGCAGTGCTAAGGGACTAGCGGGACGTTACAATGGGCAGTTCTTC

j_call: TRBJ2-2
d_call: .
v_call: TRBV7-6
cdr3_aa: CASSSENPNISGELFF
cdr3_nt: TGTGCCAGCAGCTCGGAGAACCCTAACATCTCCGGGGAGCTGTTTTTT

j_call: TRBJ2-7
d_call: TRBD2
v_call: TRBV7-2
cdr3_aa: CASSVTSGSGYEQYF
cdr3_nt: TGTGCCAGCAGCGTCACTAGCGGGAGCGGGTACGAGCAGTACTTC

j_call: TRBJ2-7
d_call: .
v_call: TRBV7-8
cdr3_aa: CASSRAGREQYF
cdr3_nt: TGCGCCAGCAGCAGGGCAGGGCGCGAGCAGTACTTC

j_call: TRBJ2-7
d_call: TRBD2
v_call: TRBV28
cdr3_aa: CASLNMGGSVETMQYF
cdr3_nt: TGTGCCAGCCTTAACATGGGGGGGTCGGTAGAAACGATGCAGTACTTC

j_call: TRBJ2-1
d_call: TRBD2
v_call: TRBV7-2
cdr3_aa: CASSLGLATSSYNEQFF
cdr3_nt: TGTGCCAGCAGCTTGGGACTAGCGACAAGCTCCTACAATGAGCAGTTCTTC

j_call: TRBJ2-1
d_call: .
v_call: TRBV7-3
cdr3_aa: CASSRESSYNEQFF
cdr3_nt: TGTGCCAGCAGCCGGGAAAGCTCCTACAATGAGCAGTTCTTC

j_call: TRBJ1-2
d_call: .
v_call: TRBV7-6
cdr3_aa: CASSLEEGDGYTF
cdr3_nt: TGTGCCAGCAGCTTAGAGGAGGGGGACGGCTACACCTTC

j_call: TRBJ2-3
d_call: .
v_call: TRBV29-1
cdr3_aa: CSVNWPPGTDTQYF
cdr3_nt: TGCAGCGTTAATTGGCCCCCGGGCACAGATACGCAGTATTTT

j_call: TRBJ1-6
d_call: TRBD1
v_call: TRBV15
cdr3_aa: CATSREGQRDSPLHF
cdr3_nt: TGTGCCACCAGCAGAGAGGGACAGCGGGATTCACCCCTCCACTTT